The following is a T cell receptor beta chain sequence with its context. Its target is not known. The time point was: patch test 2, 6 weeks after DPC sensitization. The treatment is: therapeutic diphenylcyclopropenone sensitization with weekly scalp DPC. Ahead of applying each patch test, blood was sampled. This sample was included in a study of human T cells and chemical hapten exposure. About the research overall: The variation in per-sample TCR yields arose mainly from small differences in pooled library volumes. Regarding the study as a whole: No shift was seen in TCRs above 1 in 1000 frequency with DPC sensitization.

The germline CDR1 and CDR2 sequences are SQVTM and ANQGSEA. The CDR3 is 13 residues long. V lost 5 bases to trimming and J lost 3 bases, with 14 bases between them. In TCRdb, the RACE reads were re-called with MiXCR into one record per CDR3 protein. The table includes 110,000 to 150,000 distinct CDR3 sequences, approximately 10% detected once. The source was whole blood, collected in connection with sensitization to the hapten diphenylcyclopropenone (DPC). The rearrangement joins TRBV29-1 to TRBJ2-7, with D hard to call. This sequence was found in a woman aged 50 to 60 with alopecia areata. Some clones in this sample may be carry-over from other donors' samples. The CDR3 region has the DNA TGCAGCGTTTCTAGACGGCAAGACTACGAGCAGTACTTC. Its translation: CSVSRRQDYEQYF.